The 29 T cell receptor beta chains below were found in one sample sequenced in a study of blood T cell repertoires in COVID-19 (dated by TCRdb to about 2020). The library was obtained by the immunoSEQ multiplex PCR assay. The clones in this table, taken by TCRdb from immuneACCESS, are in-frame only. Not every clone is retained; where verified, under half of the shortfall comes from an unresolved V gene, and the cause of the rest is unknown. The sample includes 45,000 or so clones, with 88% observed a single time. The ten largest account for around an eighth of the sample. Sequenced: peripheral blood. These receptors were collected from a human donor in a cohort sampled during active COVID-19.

The CDR3 nucleotides are TGTGCCAGCAGCCAAACTCGGGGGTTTGAGCAGTTCTTC. Protein product: CASSQTRGFEQFF. The rearrangement joins TRBV11-2 to TRBJ2-1; D might be TRBD2 (6 bases). V was clipped by 5 bases and J by 9 bases, with 14 bases between them. The CDR3 is 13 residues long. Germline V gives CDR1 SGHAT, CDR2 FQNNGV.

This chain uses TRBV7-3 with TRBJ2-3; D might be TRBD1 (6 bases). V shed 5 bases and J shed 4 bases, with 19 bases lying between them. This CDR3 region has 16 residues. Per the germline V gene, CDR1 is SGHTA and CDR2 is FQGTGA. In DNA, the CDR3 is TGTGCCAGCAGCCCCGGTGGGGCAGGGGTTTCAGATACGCAGTATTTT. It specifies CASSPGGAGVSDTQYF.

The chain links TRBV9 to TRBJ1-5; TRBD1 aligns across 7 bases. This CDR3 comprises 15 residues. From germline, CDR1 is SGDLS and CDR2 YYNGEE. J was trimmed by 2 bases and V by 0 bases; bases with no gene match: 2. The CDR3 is CASSVGGGGNQPQHF. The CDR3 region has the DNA TGTGCCAGCAGCGTAGGAGGGGGCGGCAATCAGCCCCAGCATTTT.

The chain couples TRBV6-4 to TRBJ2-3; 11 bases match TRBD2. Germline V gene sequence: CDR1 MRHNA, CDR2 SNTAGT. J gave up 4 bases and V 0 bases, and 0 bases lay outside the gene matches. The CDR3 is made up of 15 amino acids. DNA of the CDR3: TGTGCCAGCAGTGACTCTAGCGGGGGGGCAGATACGCAGTATTTT. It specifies CASSDSSGGADTQYF.

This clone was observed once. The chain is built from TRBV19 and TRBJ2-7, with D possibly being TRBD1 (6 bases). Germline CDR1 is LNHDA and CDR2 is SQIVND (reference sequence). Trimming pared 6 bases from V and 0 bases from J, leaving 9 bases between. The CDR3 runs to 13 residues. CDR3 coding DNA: TGTGCCAGTAGCGGGGACAACTCCTACGAGCAGTACTTC. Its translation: CASSGDNSYEQYF.

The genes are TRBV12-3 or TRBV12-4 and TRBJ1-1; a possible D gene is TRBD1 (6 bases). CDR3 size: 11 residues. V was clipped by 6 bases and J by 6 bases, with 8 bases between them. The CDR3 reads CASRQGSEAFF. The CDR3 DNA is TGTGCCAGCAGACAGGGTTCTGAAGCTTTCTTT.

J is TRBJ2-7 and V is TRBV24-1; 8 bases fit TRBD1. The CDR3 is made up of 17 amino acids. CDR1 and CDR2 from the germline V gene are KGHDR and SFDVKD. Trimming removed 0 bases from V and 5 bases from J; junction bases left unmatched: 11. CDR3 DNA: TGTGCCACCAGTGATTTGGGTAACCGGGACAGGAACAACGAGCAGTACTTC. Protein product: CATSDLGNRDRNNEQYF.

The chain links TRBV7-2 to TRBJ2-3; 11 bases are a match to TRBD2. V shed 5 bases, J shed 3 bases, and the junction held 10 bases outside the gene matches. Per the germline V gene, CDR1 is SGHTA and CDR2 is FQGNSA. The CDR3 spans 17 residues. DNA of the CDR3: TGTGCCAGCAGCCCTCTGACTAGCGGGGAGGGAACAGATACGCAGTATTTT. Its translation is CASSPLTSGEGTDTQYF.

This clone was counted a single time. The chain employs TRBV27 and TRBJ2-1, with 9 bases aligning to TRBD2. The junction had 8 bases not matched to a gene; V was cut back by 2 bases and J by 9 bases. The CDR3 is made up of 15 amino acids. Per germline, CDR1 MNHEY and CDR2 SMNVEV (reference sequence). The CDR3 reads CASSLAGGLYGEQFF. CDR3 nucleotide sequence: TGTGCCAGCAGTTTAGCGGGGGGGCTGTACGGTGAGCAGTTCTTC.

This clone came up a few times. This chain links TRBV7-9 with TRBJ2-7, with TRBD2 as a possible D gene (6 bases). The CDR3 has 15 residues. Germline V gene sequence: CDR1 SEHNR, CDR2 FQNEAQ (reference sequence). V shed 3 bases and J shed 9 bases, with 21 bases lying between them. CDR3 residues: CASSFAGLPSGGQYF. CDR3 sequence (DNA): TGTGCCAGCAGCTTCGCGGGATTACCCAGTGGGGGGCAGTACTTC.

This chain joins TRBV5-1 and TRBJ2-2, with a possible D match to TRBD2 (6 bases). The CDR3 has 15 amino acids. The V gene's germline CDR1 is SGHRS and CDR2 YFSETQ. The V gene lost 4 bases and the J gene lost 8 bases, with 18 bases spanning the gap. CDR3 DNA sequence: TGCGCCAGCAGCCCTCGTATCCCCGGGGGAGGGGAGCTGTTTTTT. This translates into CASSPRIPGGGELFF.

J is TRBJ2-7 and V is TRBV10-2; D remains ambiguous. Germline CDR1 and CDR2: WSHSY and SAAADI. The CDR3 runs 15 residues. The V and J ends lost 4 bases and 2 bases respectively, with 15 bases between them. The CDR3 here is CASSALVAPAYEQYF. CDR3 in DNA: TGCGCCAGCAGTGCCCTGGTGGCCCCTGCCTACGAGCAGTACTTC.

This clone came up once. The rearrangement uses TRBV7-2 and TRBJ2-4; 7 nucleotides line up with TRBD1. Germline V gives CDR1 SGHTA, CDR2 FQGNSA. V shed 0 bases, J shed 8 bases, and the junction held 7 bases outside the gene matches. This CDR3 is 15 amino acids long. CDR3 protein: CASSLAATGQDIQYF. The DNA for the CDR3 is TGTGCCAGCAGCTTAGCGGCGACAGGGCAAGACATTCAGTACTTC.

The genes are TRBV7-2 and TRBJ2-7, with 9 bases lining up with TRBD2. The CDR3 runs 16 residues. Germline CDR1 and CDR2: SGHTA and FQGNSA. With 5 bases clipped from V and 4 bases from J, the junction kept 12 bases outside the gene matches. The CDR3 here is CASSPDSGGPSYEQYF. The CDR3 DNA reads TGTGCCAGCAGCCCGGATAGCGGGGGACCATCATACGAGCAGTACTTC. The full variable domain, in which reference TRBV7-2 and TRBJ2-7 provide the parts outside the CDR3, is GAGVSQSPSNKVTEKGKDVELRCDPISGHTALYWYRQSLGQGLEFLIYFQGNSAPDKSGLPSDRFSAERTGGSVSTLTIQRTQQEDSAVYLCASSPDSGGPSYEQYFGPGTRLTVT.

Here the CDR3 DNA reads TGCGCCAGCAGCCAAGCTGCAGGGAGGCAGGTCCCCGGGGAGCTGTTTTTT. As protein: CASSQAAGRQVPGELFF. V gene TRBV4-3 combines with J gene TRBJ2-2, with a weak D call TRBD2 (6 bases). This CDR3 spans 17 amino acids. V lost 1 base, J lost 6 bases, and 18 bases lay in between. The germline CDR1 and CDR2 sequences are LGHNA and YSLEER.

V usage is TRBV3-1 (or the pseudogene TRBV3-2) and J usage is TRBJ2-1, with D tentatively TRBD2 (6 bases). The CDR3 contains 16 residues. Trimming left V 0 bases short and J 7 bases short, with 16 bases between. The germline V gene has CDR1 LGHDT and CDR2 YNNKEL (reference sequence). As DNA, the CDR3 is TGTGCCAGCAGCCAAGAGGAGGAGCGGGTTGGAAATGAGCAGTTCTTC. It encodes CASSQEEERVGNEQFF.

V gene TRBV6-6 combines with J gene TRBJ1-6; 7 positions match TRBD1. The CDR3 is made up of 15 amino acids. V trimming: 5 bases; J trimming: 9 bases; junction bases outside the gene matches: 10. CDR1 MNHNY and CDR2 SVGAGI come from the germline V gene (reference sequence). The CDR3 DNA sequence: TGTGCCAGCAGTCGAGACAGGGCTCTTGGTTCACCCCTCCACTTT. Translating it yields CASSRDRALGSPLHF.

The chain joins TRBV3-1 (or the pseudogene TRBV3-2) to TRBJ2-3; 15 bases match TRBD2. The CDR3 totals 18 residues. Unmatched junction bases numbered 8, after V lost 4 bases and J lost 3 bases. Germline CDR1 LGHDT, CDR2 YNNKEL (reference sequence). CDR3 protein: CASSRKGLAGGGTDTQYF. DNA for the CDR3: TGTGCCAGCAGCCGGAAGGGACTAGCGGGGGGAGGTACAGATACGCAGTATTTT.

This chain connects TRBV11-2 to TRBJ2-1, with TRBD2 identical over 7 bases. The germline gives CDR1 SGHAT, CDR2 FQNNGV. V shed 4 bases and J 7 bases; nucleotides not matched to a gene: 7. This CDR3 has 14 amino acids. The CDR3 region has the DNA TGTGCCAGCAGCTATCGGGGAGGGAGGAATGAGCAGTTCTTC. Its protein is CASSYRGGRNEQFF.

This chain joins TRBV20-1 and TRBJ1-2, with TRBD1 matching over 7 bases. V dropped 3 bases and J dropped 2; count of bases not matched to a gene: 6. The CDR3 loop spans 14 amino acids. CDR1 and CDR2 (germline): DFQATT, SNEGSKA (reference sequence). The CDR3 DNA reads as TGCAGTGCTAGTCCGGGACAGCCGAACTATGGCTACACCTTC. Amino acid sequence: CSASPGQPNYGYTF.

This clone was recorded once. The CDR3 DNA reads as TGTGCCATCACCGGCGGGGGGGCCACGAATACGCAGTATTTT. Amino acids: CAITGGGATNTQYF. The chain uses TRBV10-3 and TRBJ2-3, with 9 bases matching TRBD2. The CDR3 has 14 residues. V lost 7 bases and J lost 7; bases outside the gene matches: 9. Germline assignment: CDR1 ENHRY and CDR2 SYGVKD.

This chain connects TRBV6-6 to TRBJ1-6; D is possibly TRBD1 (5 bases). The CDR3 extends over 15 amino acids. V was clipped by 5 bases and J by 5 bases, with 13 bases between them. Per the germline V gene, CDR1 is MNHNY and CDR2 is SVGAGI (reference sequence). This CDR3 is CASSGATRNNSPLHF. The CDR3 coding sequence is TGTGCCAGCAGTGGGGCGACGAGGAATAATTCACCCCTCCACTTT.

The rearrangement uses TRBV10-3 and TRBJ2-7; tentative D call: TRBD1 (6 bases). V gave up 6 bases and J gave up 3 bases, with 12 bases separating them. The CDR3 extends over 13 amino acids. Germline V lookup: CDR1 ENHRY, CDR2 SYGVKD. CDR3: CAISKTQGYEQYF. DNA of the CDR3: TGTGCCATCAGCAAAACACAGGGCTACGAGCAGTACTTC.

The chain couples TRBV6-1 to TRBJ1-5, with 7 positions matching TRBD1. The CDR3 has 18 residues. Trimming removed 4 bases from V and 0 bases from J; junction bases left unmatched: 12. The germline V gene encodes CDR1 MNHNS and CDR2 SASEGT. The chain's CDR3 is CASSAPPGQRISNQPQHF. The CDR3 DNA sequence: TGTGCCAGCAGTGCCCCTCCGGGACAGAGAATTAGCAATCAGCCCCAGCATTTT.

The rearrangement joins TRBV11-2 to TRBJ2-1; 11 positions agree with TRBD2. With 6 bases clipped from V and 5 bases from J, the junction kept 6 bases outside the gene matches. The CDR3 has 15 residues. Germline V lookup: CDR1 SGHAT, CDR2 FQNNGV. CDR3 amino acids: CASSSIAGGHNEQFF. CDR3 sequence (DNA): TGTGCCAGCAGTAGCATAGCGGGGGGGCACAATGAGCAGTTCTTC.

The CDR3 nucleotides read TGTGCCAGCAGTCAACAGGGTGATAATTCACCCCTCCACTTT. Its protein product is CASSQQGDNSPLHF. The gene calls are TRBV2 and TRBJ1-6; D possibly corresponds to TRBD1 (6 bases). The CDR3 has 14 residues. Per the germline V gene, CDR1 is SNHLY and CDR2 is FYNNEI. The V gene lost 5 bases and the J gene lost 5 bases, with 10 bases spanning the gap.

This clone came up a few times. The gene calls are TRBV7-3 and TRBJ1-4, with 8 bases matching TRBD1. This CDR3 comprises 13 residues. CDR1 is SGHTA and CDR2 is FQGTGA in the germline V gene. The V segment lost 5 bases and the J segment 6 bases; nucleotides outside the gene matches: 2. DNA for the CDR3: TGTGCCAGCAGCGCGGACAGGGATGAAAAACTGTTTTTT. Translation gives CASSADRDEKLFF. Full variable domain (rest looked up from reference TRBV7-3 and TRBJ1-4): GAGVSQTPSNKVTEKGKYVELRCDPISGHTALYWYRQSLGQGPEFLIYFQGTGAADDSGLPNDRFFAVRPEGSVSTLKIQRTERGDSAVYLCASSADRDEKLFFGSGTQLSVL.

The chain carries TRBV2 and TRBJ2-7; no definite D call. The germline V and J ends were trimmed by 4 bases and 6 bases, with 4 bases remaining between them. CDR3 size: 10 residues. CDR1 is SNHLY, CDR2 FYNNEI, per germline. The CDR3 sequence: CASSVIEQYF. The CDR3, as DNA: TGTGCCAGCAGTGTTATCGAGCAGTACTTC.

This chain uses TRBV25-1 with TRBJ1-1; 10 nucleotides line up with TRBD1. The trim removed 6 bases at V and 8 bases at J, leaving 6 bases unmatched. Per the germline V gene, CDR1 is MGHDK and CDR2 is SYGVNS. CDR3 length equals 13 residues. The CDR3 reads CASRRQGATEAFF. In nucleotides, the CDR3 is TGTGCCAGCAGAAGACAGGGGGCAACCGAAGCTTTCTTT.